A selection of T cell receptor beta chains follows, all from one sample in a study of PD-L1 blockade in urothelial cancer. Only in-frame clones appear in the TCRdb table, and some are missing; sequencing was by immunoSEQ multiplex PCR. The sample consists of around 46,000 clones, approximately 78% of them appearing once. Sequenced here: PBMCs, sampled around atezolizumab (anti-PD-L1) treatment. Receptors were obtained from a man aged 60 to 75 with urothelial cancer. The CDR3 runs from the conserved cysteine through the conserved F or W. A D gene is named only where the DNA matches it firmly. The listing skips clone size in some rows; elsewhere it reads once, few, many or a size class.

d_gene,v_gene,j_gene,abundance,len,CDR3nt,CDR3aa
TRBD2,TRBV28,TRBJ2-3,few,13,TGTGCCAGCTTAGCGGGGGGCACAGATACGCAGTATTTT,CASLAGGTDTQYF
TRBD2,TRBV6-1,TRBJ2-5,NA,13,TGTGCCAGCAGTGAGGGGGGGTTAAAGACCCAGTACTTC,CASSEGGLKTQYF
NA,TRBV5-1,TRBJ2-7,NA,13,TGCGCCAGCAGCCCTAGGGGGTTAAACGAGCAGTACTTC,CASSPRGLNEQYF
NA,TRBV30,TRBJ1-6,NA,12,TGTGCCTGGAGGCAGGGGAATTCACCCCTCCACTTT,CAWRQGNSPLHF
TRBD2,TRBV18,TRBJ2-7,NA,17,TGTGCCAGCTCACCACTCGGAGCTAGCGGGACCTACTACGAGCAGTACTTC,CASSPLGASGTYYEQYF
TRBD1,TRBV18,TRBJ2-1,medium-sized,14,TGTGCCAGCTCACCACTCCCAGGGGGAAATGAGCAGTTCTTC,CASSPLPGGNEQFF
TRBD1,TRBV29-1,TRBJ2-1,NA,12,TGCAGCGTTCGGACAGGGATGAATGAGCAGTTCTTC,CSVRTGMNEQFF
TRBD1,TRBV7-9,TRBJ2-1,NA,18,TGTGCCAGCAGCTTACGGGGCCAGGGGGCACCAGTAGTCAATGAGCAGTTCTTC,CASSLRGQGAPVVNEQFF
NA,TRBV29-1,TRBJ2-1,NA,13,TGCAGCTTCTCCATTGGGGCCTCACATGAGCAGTTCTTC,CSFSIGASHEQFF
NA,TRBV5-4,TRBJ1-1,NA,15,TGTGCCAGCAGCTTGGAAGGGGCGCGAGGCACTGAAGCTTTCTTT,CASSLEGARGTEAFF
NA,TRBV5-1,TRBJ1-6,NA,15,TGCGCCAGCAGTTCGGCTACAGGGAATAATTCACCCCTCCACTTT,CASSSATGNNSPLHF
TRBD1,TRBV6-4,TRBJ1-4,NA,17,TGTGCCAGCATTCGAGGGACAGAGAAAAAAGTTAATGAAAAACTGTTTTTT,CASIRGTEKKVNEKLFF
NA,TRBV30,TRBJ1-1,few,13,TGTGCCTGGAGTTTGTCCGGGGTCACTGAAGCTTTCTTT,CAWSLSGVTEAFF
TRBD2,TRBV27,TRBJ2-3,NA,18,TGTGCCAGCAGCACTATCCTCGGGACTAGCGGGATAACAGATACGCAGTATTTT,CASSTILGTSGITDTQYF
TRBD1,TRBV6-5,TRBJ2-7,NA,14,TGTGCCAGCAAAAGGGACAGAAAATCCTACGAGCAGTACTTC,CASKRDRKSYEQYF
NA,TRBV21-1,TRBJ2-4,NA,14,TGTGCCAGCAGCAAAGCTACTGCTAAAAACATTCAGTACTTC,CASSKATAKNIQYF
TRBD1,TRBV18,TRBJ1-6,few,14,TGTGCCAGCTCCCTTGACAGGGGCAATTCACCCCTCCACTTT,CASSLDRGNSPLHF
TRBD1,TRBV20-1,TRBJ2-1,NA,11,TGCAGTGCTAGGAGACAGGGTAGTAAATTCTTC,CSARRQGSKFF
NA,TRBV7-9,TRBJ2-7,few,15,TGTGCCAGCAGCTTAGGCGGGACCCCCAGGCACGAGCAGTACTTC,CASSLGGTPRHEQYF
TRBD1,TRBV4-2,TRBJ2-2,NA,17,TGTGCCAGCAGCCAAGTTGGGACAGGGGCGAACACCGGGGAGCTGTTTTTT,CASSQVGTGANTGELFF
NA,TRBV5-1,TRBJ1-2,NA,14,TGCGCCAGCAGCCAAAACAGGGCTGACTATGGCTACACCTTC,CASSQNRADYGYTF
TRBD1,TRBV12-5,TRBJ2-5,NA,14,TGTGCTAGTGGTTCGGGACAGGGGTTAGAGACCCAGTACTTC,CASGSGQGLETQYF
NA,TRBV4-2,TRBJ1-4,NA,17,TGTGCCAGCAGCCAGGGGGCCACAAGTAGGGGTAATGAAAAACTGTTTTTT,CASSQGATSRGNEKLFF
TRBD2,TRBV27,TRBJ2-1,NA,15,TGTGCCAGCCGCTCTCCCGATGGACTAGACAATGAGCAGTTCTTC,CASRSPDGLDNEQFF
NA,TRBV11-2,TRBJ2-7,NA,15,TGTGCCAGCAGCTTAGATGTAGGGGGCTCCTACGAGCAGTACTTC,CASSLDVGGSYEQYF
TRBD1,TRBV7-9,TRBJ1-1,NA,15,TGTGCCAGCAGCTTTCAGTCGGGACAGGGGGCTGAAGCTTTCTTT,CASSFQSGQGAEAFF
NA,TRBV4-2,TRBJ2-7,NA,16,TGTGCCAGCAGCCAAGATCGTAGCGGCCTCTCCTACGAGCAGTACTTC,CASSQDRSGLSYEQYF
NA,TRBV15,TRBJ2-7,NA,17,TGTGCCACCAGCAGAGGCAGAGGGCGGGATTCTTCCTACGAGCAGTACTTC,CATSRGRGRDSSYEQYF
NA,TRBV18,TRBJ2-6,NA,15,TGTGCCAGCTCACTTCAGGGCTCTGGGGCCAACGTCCTGACTTTC,CASSLQGSGANVLTF
NA,TRBV11-2,TRBJ2-7,NA,11,TGTGCCAGCAGCTTACTTTACGAGCAGTACTTC,CASSLLYEQYF
TRBD1,TRBV29-1,TRBJ2-3,NA,15,TGCAGCGTTGTGGGGGACAGGGGAGGCACAGATACGCAGTATTTT,CSVVGDRGGTDTQYF
NA,TRBV30,TRBJ2-5,NA,14,TGTGCCTGGAAGGGTAGGGGTAATCAAGAGACCCAGTACTTC,CAWKGRGNQETQYF
TRBD1,TRBV4-1,TRBJ2-7,NA,19,TGCGCCAGCAGCCAAGATCACTATTTATGGGACAGGAGCTCCTACGAGCAGTACTTC,CASSQDHYLWDRSSYEQYF
TRBD2,TRBV19,TRBJ2-1,few,14,TGTGCCAGTGGCGGGCTTAGCGGGAAGAATGAGCAGTTCTTC,CASGGLSGKNEQFF
NA,TRBV19,TRBJ1-2,once,13,TGTGCCAGCATGGGGGGGCGCATAGTGGGCTACACCTTC,CASMGGRIVGYTF
TRBD1,TRBV30,TRBJ1-5,NA,15,TGTGCCTGGAGTTTAGGGACAGGGGGACATCAGCCCCAGCATTTT,CAWSLGTGGHQPQHF
NA,TRBV7-2,TRBJ1-2,NA,15,TGTGCCAGCAGAATAAAGTTGGCAGGGAACTATGGCTACACCTTC,CASRIKLAGNYGYTF
TRBD2,TRBV29-1,TRBJ2-3,once,20,TGCAGGGGGAGCGTTGAAGGAGTTAGGACTAGCTGTTTTAGCACAGATACGCAGTATTTT,CRGSVEGVRTSCFSTDTQYF
NA,TRBV6-1,TRBJ1-2,NA,15,TGTGCCAGCAGTCTTACCGGGATCACCATCGGTGGCTACACCTTC,CASSLTGITIGGYTF
TRBD2,TRBV19,TRBJ2-1,NA,16,TGTGCCAGTAGTATAGAGGGTAGCGGGAGAGCAAATGAGCAGTTCTTC,CASSIEGSGRANEQFF
TRBD1,TRBV5-1,TRBJ2-7,NA,16,TGCGCCAGCAGCTACTCAGGGGGATCGGGGTCCTACGAGCAGTACTTC,CASSYSGGSGSYEQYF
NA,TRBV5-5,TRBJ2-7,NA,15,TGTGCCAGCAGCTCGGGACATTTGAGCTCCTACGAGCAGTACTTC,CASSSGHLSSYEQYF
TRBD1,TRBV19,TRBJ2-7,NA,14,TGTGCCAGTAGTACCTCAGGGGGTCCCTACGAGCAGTACTTC,CASSTSGGPYEQYF